This T cell receptor beta chain is from a study of cytomegalovirus exposure and HLA in healthy donors. Points from the study as a whole: The later analysis indicated that the majority of CMV-associated TCR beta chains appeared HLA-restricted. About 90% or about 30% of the time was how often most TCR beta V segments were productive, according to an earlier analysis. Researchers catalogued approximately 160 TCR beta chains as cytomegalovirus-associated. For TCR beta chains, V- and J-gene trimming was later linked to a missense DCLRE1C variant.

A note on this clone: The antigen remains unidentified.

The CDR3 has 17 amino acids. Trimming took off 0 bases at V and 3 bases at J, with 17 bases between the two ends. Germline CDR1 and CDR2: KGHSH and LQKENI. 13 Jbeta primers and 60 Vbeta primers were used for the PCR. The data were produced by immunoSEQ multiplex PCR, yet TCRdb's version contains in-frame clones alone and is incomplete. The sample consists of about 160,000 clones, 80% of them appearing once. Material for sequencing was PBMCs. The sequence was obtained from a male donor in good health and CMV-seropositive. The chain has TRBV18 and TRBJ2-5, with D possibly matching TRBD2 (7 bases). The CDR3 region has the DNA TGTGCCAGCTCACCACCGCGGGGGCAGGGGTTTGAAGAGACCCAGTACTTC. It codes for CASSPPRGQGFEETQYF.